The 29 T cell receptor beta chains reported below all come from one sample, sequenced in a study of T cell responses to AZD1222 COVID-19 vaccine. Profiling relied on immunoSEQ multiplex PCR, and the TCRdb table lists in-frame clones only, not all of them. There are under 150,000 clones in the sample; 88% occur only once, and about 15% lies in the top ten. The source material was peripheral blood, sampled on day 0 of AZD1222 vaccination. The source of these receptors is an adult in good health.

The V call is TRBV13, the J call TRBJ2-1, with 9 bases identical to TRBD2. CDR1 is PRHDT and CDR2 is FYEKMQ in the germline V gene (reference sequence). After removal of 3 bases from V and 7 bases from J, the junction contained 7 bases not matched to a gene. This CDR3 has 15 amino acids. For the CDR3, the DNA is TGTGCCAGCAGCTTTTATAGCGGGGGAAGGAATGAGCAGTTCTTC. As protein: CASSFYSGGRNEQFF. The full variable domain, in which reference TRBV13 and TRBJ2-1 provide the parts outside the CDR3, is AAGVIQSPRHLIKEKRETATLKCYPIPRHDTVYWYQQGPGQDPQFLISFYEKMQSDKGSIPDRFSAQQFSDYHSELNMSSLELGDSALYFCASSFYSGGRNEQFFGPGTRLTVL.

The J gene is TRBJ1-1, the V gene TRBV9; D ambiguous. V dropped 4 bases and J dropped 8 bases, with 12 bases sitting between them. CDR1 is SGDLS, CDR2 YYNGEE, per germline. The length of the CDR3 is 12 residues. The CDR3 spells CASSYLTGEAFF. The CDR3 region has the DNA TGTGCCAGCAGCTACCTGACGGGGGAAGCTTTCTTT.

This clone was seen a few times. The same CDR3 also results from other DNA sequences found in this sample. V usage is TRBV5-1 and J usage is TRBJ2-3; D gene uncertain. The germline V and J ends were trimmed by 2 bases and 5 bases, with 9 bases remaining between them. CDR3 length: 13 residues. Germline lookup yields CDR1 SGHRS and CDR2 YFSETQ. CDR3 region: CASSFPGEDTQYF. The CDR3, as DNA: TGCGCCAGCAGCTTCCCCGGTGAAGATACGCAGTATTTT.

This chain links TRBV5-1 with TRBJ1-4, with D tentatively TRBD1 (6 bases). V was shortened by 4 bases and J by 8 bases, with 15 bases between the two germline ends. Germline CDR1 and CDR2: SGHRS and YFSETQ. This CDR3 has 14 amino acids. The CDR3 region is CASSPAGGREKLFF. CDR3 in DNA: TGCGCCAGCAGCCCCGCCGGGGGGCGAGAAAAACTGTTTTTT.

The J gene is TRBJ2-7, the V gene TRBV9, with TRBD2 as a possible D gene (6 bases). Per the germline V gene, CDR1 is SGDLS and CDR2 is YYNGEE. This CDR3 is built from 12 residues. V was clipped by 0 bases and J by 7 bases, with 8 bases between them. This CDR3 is CASSVAAGEQYF. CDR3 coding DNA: TGTGCCAGCAGCGTAGCCGCGGGGGAGCAGTACTTC.

CDR3 DNA: TGCGCCAGCAGCCGTCCCTGGGCCCCCAAGCCCACAATGAACACTGAAGCTTTCTTT. Translation: CASSRPWAPKPTMNTEAFF. The chain links TRBV4-3 to TRBJ1-1; D remains unclear. Germline CDR1 LGHNA, CDR2 YSLEER. The CDR3 is 19 residues long. V lost 4 bases and J 0 bases, leaving 24 bases between the germline ends.

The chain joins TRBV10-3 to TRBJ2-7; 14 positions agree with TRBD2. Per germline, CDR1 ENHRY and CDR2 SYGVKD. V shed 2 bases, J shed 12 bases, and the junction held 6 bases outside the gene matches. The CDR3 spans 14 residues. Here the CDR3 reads CAISEGLAGGSGYF. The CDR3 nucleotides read TGTGCCATCAGTGAGGGACTAGCGGGGGGTTCGGGGTACTTC.

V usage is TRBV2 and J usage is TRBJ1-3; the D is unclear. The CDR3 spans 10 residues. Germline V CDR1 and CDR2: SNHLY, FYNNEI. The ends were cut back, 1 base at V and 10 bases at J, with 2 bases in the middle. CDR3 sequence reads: CASSEGTIYF. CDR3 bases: TGTGCCAGCAGTGAAGGAACCATATATTTT. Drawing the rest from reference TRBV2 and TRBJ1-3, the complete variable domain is EPEVTQTPSHQVTQMGQEVILRCVPISNHLYFYWYRQILGQKVEFLVSFYNNEISEKSEIFDDQFSVERPDGSNFTLKIRSTKLEDSAMYFCASSEGTIYFGEGSWLTVV.

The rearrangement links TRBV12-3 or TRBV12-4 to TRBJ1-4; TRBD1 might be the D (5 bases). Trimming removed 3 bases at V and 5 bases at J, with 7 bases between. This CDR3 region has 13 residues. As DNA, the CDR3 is TGTGCCAGCAGTTTGGGACTGAATGAAAAACTGTTTTTT. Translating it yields CASSLGLNEKLFF.

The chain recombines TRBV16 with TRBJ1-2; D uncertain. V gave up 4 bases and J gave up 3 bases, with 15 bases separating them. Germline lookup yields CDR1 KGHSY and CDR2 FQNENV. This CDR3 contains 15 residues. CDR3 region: CASSRQVQPHYGYTF. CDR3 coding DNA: TGTGCCAGCAGCCGCCAGGTACAGCCCCACTATGGCTACACCTTC.

DNA for the CDR3: TGTGCCAGCAGTGACTCGACAGGGAGCACAGATACGCAGTATTTT. Translating gives CASSDSTGSTDTQYF. V is TRBV6-4 and J is TRBJ2-3, with 7 bases fitting TRBD1. There are 15 residues in the CDR3. The V gene end was trimmed by 0 bases and the J gene end by 0 bases; junction bases not matched to a gene: 0. CDR1 and CDR2 (germline): MRHNA, SNTAGT.

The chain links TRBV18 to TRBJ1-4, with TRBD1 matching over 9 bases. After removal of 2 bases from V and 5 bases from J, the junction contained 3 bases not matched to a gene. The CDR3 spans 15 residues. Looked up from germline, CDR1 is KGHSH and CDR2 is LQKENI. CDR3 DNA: TGTGCCAGCTCACCAAACAGGGGGCGGAATGAAAAACTGTTTTTT. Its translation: CASSPNRGRNEKLFF.

The CDR3 spells CASSLNFGETQYF. CDR3 nucleotide sequence: TGTGCCAGCAGCTTAAACTTTGGGGAGACCCAGTACTTC. This chain links TRBV7-2 with TRBJ2-5; D is ambiguous. Trimming pared 2 bases from V and 5 bases from J, leaving 9 bases between. The germline V gene has CDR1 SGHTA and CDR2 FQGNSA. The CDR3 sequence is 13 residues long.

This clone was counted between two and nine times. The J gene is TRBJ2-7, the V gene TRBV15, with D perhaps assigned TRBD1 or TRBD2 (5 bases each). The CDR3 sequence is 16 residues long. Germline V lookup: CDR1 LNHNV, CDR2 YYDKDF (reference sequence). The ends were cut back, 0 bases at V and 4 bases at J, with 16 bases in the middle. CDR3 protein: CATSRDRMGEDYEQYF. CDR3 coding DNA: TGTGCCACCAGCAGAGATCGCATGGGGGAAGATTACGAGCAGTACTTC. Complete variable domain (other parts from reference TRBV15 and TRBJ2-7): DAMVIQNPRYQVTQFGKPVTLSCSQTLNHNVMYWYQQKSSQAPKLLFHYYDKDFNNEADTPDNFQSRRPNTSFCFLDIRSPGLGDTAMYLCATSRDRMGEDYEQYFGPGTRLTVT.

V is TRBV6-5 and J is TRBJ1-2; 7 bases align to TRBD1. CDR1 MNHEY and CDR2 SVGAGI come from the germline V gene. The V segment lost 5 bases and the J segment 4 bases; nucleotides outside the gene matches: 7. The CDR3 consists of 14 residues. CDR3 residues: CASSNPGQIYGYTF. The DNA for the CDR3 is TGTGCCAGCAGTAATCCGGGACAGATCTATGGCTACACCTTC.

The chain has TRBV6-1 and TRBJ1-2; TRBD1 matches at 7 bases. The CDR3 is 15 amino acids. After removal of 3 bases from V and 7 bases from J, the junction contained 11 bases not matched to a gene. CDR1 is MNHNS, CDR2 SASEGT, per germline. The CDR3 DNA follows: TGTGCCAGCAGTGATCAACAGGGGACGCTGGGTGGCTACACCTTC. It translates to CASSDQQGTLGGYTF.

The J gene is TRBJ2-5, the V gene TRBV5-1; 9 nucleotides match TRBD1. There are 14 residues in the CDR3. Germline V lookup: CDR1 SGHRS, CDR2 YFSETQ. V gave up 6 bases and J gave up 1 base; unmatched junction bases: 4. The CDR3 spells CASKPTGGQETQYF. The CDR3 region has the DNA TGCGCCAGCAAACCGACAGGGGGCCAAGAGACCCAGTACTTC. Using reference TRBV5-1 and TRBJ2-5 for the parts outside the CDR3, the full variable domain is KAGVTQTPRYLIKTRGQQVTLSCSPISGHRSVSWYQQTPGQGLQFLFEYFSETQRNKGNFPGRFSGRQFSNSRSEMNVSTLELGDSALYLCASKPTGGQETQYFGPGTRLLVL.

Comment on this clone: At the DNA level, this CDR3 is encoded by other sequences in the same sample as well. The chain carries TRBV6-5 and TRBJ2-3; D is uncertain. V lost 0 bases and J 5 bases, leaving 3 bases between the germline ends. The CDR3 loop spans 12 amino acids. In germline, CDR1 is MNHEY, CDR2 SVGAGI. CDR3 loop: CASSYSGDTQYF. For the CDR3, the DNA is TGTGCCAGCAGTTACTCGGGAGATACGCAGTATTTT.

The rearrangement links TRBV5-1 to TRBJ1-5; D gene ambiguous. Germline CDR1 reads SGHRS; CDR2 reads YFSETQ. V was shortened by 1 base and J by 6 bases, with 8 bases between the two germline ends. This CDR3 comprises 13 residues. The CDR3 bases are TGCGCCAGCAGCTTGTCGATGGGTCAGCCCCAGCATTTT. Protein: CASSLSMGQPQHF.

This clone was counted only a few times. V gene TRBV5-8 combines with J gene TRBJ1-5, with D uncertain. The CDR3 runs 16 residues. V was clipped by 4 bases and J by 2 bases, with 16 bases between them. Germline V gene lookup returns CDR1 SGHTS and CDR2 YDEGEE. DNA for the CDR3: TGTGCCAGCAGCCGCCCGGGGAGGGTTGGCAATCAGCCCCAGCATTTT. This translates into CASSRPGRVGNQPQHF.

The CDR3 sequence: CASSEGTGDNSPLHF. CDR3 nucleotides: TGTGCCAGCAGTGAAGGGACAGGTGATAATTCACCCCTCCACTTT. V is TRBV2 and J is TRBJ1-6; 7 positions agree with TRBD1. The CDR3 loop spans 15 amino acids. CDR1 is SNHLY, CDR2 FYNNEI, per germline. J was trimmed by 5 bases and V by 1 base; bases with no gene match: 2.

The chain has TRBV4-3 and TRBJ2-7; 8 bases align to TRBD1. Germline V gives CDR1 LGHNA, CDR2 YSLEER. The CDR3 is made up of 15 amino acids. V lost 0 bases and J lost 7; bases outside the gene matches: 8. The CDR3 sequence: CASSQEAGQVREQYF. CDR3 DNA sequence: TGCGCCAGCAGCCAAGAGGCGGGACAGGTCCGGGAGCAGTACTTC.

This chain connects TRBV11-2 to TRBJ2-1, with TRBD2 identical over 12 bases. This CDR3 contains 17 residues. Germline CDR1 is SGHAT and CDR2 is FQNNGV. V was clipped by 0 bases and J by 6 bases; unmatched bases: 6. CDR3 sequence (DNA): TGTGCCAGCAGCTTAGAGGTCCTAGCGGGGGGGAGCAATGAGCAGTTCTTC. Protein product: CASSLEVLAGGSNEQFF.

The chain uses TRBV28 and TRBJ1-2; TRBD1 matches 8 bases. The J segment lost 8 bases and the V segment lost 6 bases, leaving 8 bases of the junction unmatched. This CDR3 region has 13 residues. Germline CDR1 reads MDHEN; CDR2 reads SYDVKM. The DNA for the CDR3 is TGTGCCAGCAGAGTGGCACAGGGGGGCGGCTACACCTTC. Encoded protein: CASRVAQGGGYTF.

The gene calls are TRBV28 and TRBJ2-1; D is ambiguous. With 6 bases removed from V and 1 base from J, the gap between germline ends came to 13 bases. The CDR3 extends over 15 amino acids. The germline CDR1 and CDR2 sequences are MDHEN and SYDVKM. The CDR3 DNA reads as TGTGCCAGCAGCCCCCCGAACCCTTCCTACAATGAGCAGTTCTTC. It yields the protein CASSPPNPSYNEQFF.

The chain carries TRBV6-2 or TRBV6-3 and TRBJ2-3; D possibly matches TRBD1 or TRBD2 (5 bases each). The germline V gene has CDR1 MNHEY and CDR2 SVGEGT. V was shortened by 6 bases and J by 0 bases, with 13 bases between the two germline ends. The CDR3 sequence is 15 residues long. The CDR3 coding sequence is TGTGCCAGCAGCCCCGGGACGGCTAGCACAGATACGCAGTATTTT. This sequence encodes CASSPGTASTDTQYF.

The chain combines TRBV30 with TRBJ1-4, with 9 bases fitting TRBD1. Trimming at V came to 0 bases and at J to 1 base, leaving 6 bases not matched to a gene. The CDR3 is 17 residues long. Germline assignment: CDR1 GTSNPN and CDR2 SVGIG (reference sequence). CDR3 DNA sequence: TGTGCCTGGAGTGTAGGGACAGGGCGAGGAACTAATGAAAAACTGTTTTTT. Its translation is CAWSVGTGRGTNEKLFF.

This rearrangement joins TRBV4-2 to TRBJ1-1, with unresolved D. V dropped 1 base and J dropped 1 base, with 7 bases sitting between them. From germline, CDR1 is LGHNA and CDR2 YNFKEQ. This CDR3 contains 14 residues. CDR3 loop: CASSQVGQNTEAFF. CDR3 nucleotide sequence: TGTGCCAGCAGCCAAGTAGGCCAGAACACTGAAGCTTTCTTT.

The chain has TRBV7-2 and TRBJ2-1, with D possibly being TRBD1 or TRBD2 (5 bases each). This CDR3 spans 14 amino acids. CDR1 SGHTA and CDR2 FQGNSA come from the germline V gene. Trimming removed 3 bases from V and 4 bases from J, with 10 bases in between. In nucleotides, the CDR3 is TGTGCCAGCAGCTTCGGGGCAGGGTACAATGAGCAGTTCTTC. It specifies CASSFGAGYNEQFF.